The sample holds many counts of the clone carrying this TCR beta chain. Its antigen is not identified. The memory fraction was CD4+CD45RO+CD25- cells. TCRdb analysed the 5' RACE reads with MiXCR anew, one entry per CDR3 protein. Of 30,000 or so distinct CDR3 sequences in the sample, roughly a quarter were seen once. Broader study findings: Tumor Tregs overlapped most with tumor, then blood, naive CD4+ cells.

The CDR3 extends over 13 amino acids. The ends were cut back, 7 bases at V and 6 bases at J, with 15 bases in the middle. Sequenced input: memory CD4+ T cells sorted from blood. Subset specified: memory CD4+ T cells, CD4+CD45RO+CD25-. V and J are TRBV12-3 or TRBV12-4 and TRBJ1-1; weak D call: TRBD1 (6 bases). The receptor's source is a female donor with breast cancer. The CDR3 DNA follows: TGTGCCAGCACCTTGGGGGGGCTGGCTGAAGCTTTCTTT. Translated, it gives CASTLGGLAEAFF.